The 9 T cell receptor beta chains listed next were all sequenced from one sample in a study of blood T cell repertoires in COVID-19. Assay used: immunoSEQ multiplex PCR; TCRdb lists only in-frame clones, some missing. The table records about 400,000 clones, around 90% of them present only once. What was sequenced was PBMCs or T cells enriched from blood (not recorded which). These receptors came from a woman in her thirties or forties with acute COVID-19.

The chain carries TRBV5-4 and TRBJ2-1, with no clear D. The CDR3 is 11 residues long. Germline values: CDR1 SGHNT, CDR2 YYREEE (reference sequence). V was shortened by 5 bases and J by 7 bases, with 7 bases between the two germline ends. The CDR3 spells CASRNSNEQFF. For the CDR3, the DNA is TGTGCCAGCAGGAATAGTAATGAGCAGTTCTTC.

The chain is built from TRBV4-2 and TRBJ1-2; 8 positions match TRBD1. The CDR3 is made up of 12 amino acids. CDR1 LGHNA and CDR2 YNFKEQ come from the germline V gene. J was trimmed by 14 bases and V by 0 bases; bases with no gene match: 5. The CDR3 here is CASSQEDRQGTF. CDR3 nucleotide sequence: TGTGCCAGCAGCCAAGAGGACCGACAGGGGACCTTC.

The chain has TRBV4-1 and TRBJ2-5, with 12 bases matching TRBD2. Trimming cost V 1 base and J 5 bases; bases outside gene matches: 8. CDR1 MGHRA and CDR2 YSYEKL come from the germline V gene. The CDR3 spans 17 residues. The DNA of the CDR3 is TGCGCCAGCAGCCAAGTAGCTAGCGGGGGGGCCTGGGAGACCCAGTACTTC. Protein: CASSQVASGGAWETQYF.

The CDR3 DNA reads as TGTGCCAGTAGTATTTTGGGACAGGGCCCCACTGAAGCTTTCTTT. Protein product: CASSILGQGPTEAFF. V usage is TRBV19 and J usage is TRBJ1-1; 9 bases match TRBD1. This CDR3 has 15 residues. Germline trimming cut 3 bases from V and 4 bases from J; bases unmatched to any gene: 6. CDR1 and CDR2 from the germline V gene are LNHDA and SQIVND (reference sequence). Supplemented by reference TRBV19 and TRBJ1-1, the full variable domain reads DGGITQSPKYLFRKEGQNVTLSCEQNLNHDAMYWYRQDPGQGLRLIYYSQIVNDFQKGDIAEGYSVSREKKESFPLTVTSAQKNPTAFYLCASSILGQGPTEAFFGQGTRLTVV.

The CDR3 DNA reads as TGTGCCAGCTCATCTACCGGGACTAGCGGGGGGTCGGGAAATGAGCAGTTCTTC. It specifies CASSSTGTSGGSGNEQFF. The chain employs TRBV18 and TRBJ2-1; the match to TRBD2 covers 15 bases. V lost 5 bases to trimming and J lost 7 bases; unmatched junction nucleotides: 12. The CDR3 has 18 amino acids. Per germline, CDR1 KGHSH and CDR2 LQKENI.

This chain joins TRBV7-2 and TRBJ2-6, with D tentatively TRBD1 (5 bases). V shed 4 bases and J shed 0 bases, with 10 bases lying between them. CDR1 SGHTA and CDR2 FQGNSA come from the germline V gene. The CDR3 spans 16 residues. The CDR3 reads CASSSQDSSGANVLTF. The CDR3 coding sequence is TGTGCCAGCAGCTCCCAAGACAGCTCTGGGGCCAACGTCCTGACTTTC.

V is TRBV10-2 and J is TRBJ1-1, with 8 bases that match TRBD1. After removal of 7 bases from V and 11 bases from J, the junction contained 15 bases not matched to a gene. This CDR3 is 14 amino acids long. CDR1 and CDR2 (germline): WSHSY, SAAADI. The CDR3 DNA follows: TGCGCCAGCAAAACGACCGAGAGACAGGGGAAGGCTTTCTTT. This codes for CASKTTERQGKAFF.

This rearrangement joins TRBV6-5 to TRBJ1-1; no definite D call. This CDR3 is built from 15 residues. CDR1 is MNHEY and CDR2 is SVGAGI in the germline V gene. V shed 0 bases and J shed 5 bases, with 13 bases lying between them. This chain's CDR3 is CASSYSKGGGTEAFF. The CDR3 nucleotides read TGTGCCAGCAGTTACTCGAAGGGAGGAGGTACTGAAGCTTTCTTT.

The chain links TRBV7-9 to TRBJ2-1; 9 bases agree with TRBD1. This CDR3 is 15 amino acids long. V lost 5 bases, J lost 9 bases, and 11 bases stayed unmatched. Per the germline V gene, CDR1 is SEHNR and CDR2 is FQNEAQ (reference sequence). The CDR3 here is CASSPRDRAAGEQFF. Written as DNA, the CDR3 is TGTGCCAGCAGCCCGAGGGACAGGGCGGCGGGTGAGCAGTTCTTC.